This T cell receptor (beta chain) was retrieved from a study of T-cell memory formation after mild COVID-19. About the study: Largely, TCR clusters stayed within a single donor.

MiXCR, applied by TCRdb to the 5' RACE reads, yields one record per CDR3 protein. The data hold 390,000 or so distinct CDR3 sequences, with around a sixth observed a single time. Per germline, CDR1 SGHTS and CDR2 YDEGEE. The CDR3 is 14 amino acids. Trimming cost V 3 bases and J 4 bases, with 12 bases left between them. This TCR derives from a man between 18 and 35 years old who had mild COVID-19 (a few samples of this study predate the infection). Cell type and time point are not known. The chain recombines TRBV5-8 with TRBJ2-3; D could derive from TRBD1 or TRBD2 (6 bases each). Sequencing was carried out using PBMCs or a T cell subset sorted from them (not recorded which). CDR3 in amino acids: CASSYPGAADTQYF. The CDR3 bases are TGTGCCAGCAGCTATCCGGGGGCCGCAGATACGCAGTATTTT.